This entry lists 8 T cell receptor beta chains sequenced from one sample in a study of blood T cell repertoires in COVID-19. The table came from immunoSEQ multiplex PCR; TCRdb's copy has only in-frame clones and leaves some out. The data show more than 200,000 clones, roughly 90% seen once. Material for sequencing was PBMCs or T cells enriched from blood (not recorded which). These receptors originate from a woman aged 30 to 39 who had recovered from COVID-19.

The chain is built from TRBV6-2 or TRBV6-3 and TRBJ2-7; D perhaps matches TRBD1 (5 bases). The V and J ends lost 5 bases and 2 bases respectively, with 10 bases between them. Germline V gene data show CDR1 as MNHEY and CDR2 as SVGEGT. The CDR3 is 13 amino acids. In DNA, the CDR3 is TGTGCCAGCAGTCGACAGAGTCCCTACGAGCAGTACTTC. It encodes CASSRQSPYEQYF.

The V call is TRBV30, the J call TRBJ1-4; D may be TRBD1 (5 bases). This CDR3 region has 15 residues. The V end lost 7 bases, the J end lost 4 bases, and 19 bases lay between the germline ends. Germline lookup yields CDR1 GTSNPN and CDR2 SVGIG (reference sequence). CDR3 loop: CASEWGTRYNEKLFF. CDR3 DNA sequence: TGTGCCTCCGAGTGGGGGACTCGTTATAATGAAAAACTGTTTTTT.

The rearrangement uses TRBV10-3 and TRBJ2-1; 7 bases are a match to TRBD2. Germline loops: CDR1 ENHRY, CDR2 SYGVKD. V trimming: 0 bases; J trimming: 5 bases; junction bases outside the gene matches: 4. The CDR3 sequence is 15 residues long. The CDR3 bases are TGTGCCATCAGTGAGTCGTGGCTAGCGGACAATGAGCAGTTCTTC. Translating gives CAISESWLADNEQFF.

A single count supports this clone. The chain recombines TRBV11-3 with TRBJ1-1; 10 positions match TRBD1. The CDR3 covers 14 residues. Trimming at V came to 5 bases and at J to 5 bases, leaving 5 bases not matched to a gene. In germline, CDR1 is SGHNT, CDR2 YENEEA. The CDR3: CASSPGTGATEAFF. DNA for the CDR3: TGTGCCAGCAGCCCCGGGACAGGGGCGACTGAAGCTTTCTTT.

The CDR3 DNA reads as TGTGCCAGCAATGAGCTCCTGAGAGGGGATACGCAGTATTTT. It yields the protein CASNELLRGDTQYF. This sequence joins TRBV2 and TRBJ2-3; a possible D gene is TRBD2 (5 bases). The CDR3 extends over 14 amino acids. The V gene lost 7 bases and the J gene lost 6 bases, with 17 bases spanning the gap. Germline V gives CDR1 SNHLY, CDR2 FYNNEI.

The chain couples TRBV6-5 to TRBJ1-2; D unclear. V was cut by 5 bases and J by 4 bases, with 14 bases left in between. In germline, CDR1 is MNHEY, CDR2 SVGAGI. The CDR3 has 14 amino acids. The CDR3 coding sequence is TGTGCCAGCAGTCCAACGGGAGGCGGCTATGGCTACACCTTC. This encodes CASSPTGGGYGYTF.

V and J are TRBV5-1 and TRBJ2-3, with D perhaps matching TRBD1 (7 bases). CDR3 length equals 15 residues. CDR1 and CDR2 (germline): SGHRS, YFSETQ. V lost 4 bases and J 0 bases, leaving 12 bases between the germline ends. CDR3 residues: CASSEAGQSTDTQYF. The CDR3 DNA reads TGCGCCAGCAGCGAGGCGGGACAGAGCACAGATACGCAGTATTTT.

This clone was found a few times. The rearrangement joins TRBV6-4 to TRBJ1-1; TRBD1 matches at 7 bases. Germline lookup yields CDR1 MRHNA and CDR2 SNTAGT. The CDR3 sequence is 12 residues long. Losses at the gene ends were 1 base for V and 13 bases for J; bases not matched to a gene: 6. The CDR3 DNA is TGTGCCAGCAGTGACTTCCGGGACAGAGTTTTCTTT. Translated, it gives CASSDFRDRVFF.